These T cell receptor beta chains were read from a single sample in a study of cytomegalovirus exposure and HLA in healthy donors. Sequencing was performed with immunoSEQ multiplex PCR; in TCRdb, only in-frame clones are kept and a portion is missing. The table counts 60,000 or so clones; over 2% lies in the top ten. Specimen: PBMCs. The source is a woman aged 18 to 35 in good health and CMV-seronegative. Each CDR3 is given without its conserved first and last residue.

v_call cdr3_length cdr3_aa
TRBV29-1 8 SAYRETQY
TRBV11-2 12 ASSLYRAGTEAF
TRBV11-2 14 ASSLDAGTGTYGYT
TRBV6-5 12 ASSSDRLTDTQY
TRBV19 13 ASSIGLAGLYEQY
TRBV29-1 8 STDRDGYT
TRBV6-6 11 ASSTTSQGVRF
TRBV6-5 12 ASSYSVRGDEQF
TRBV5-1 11 ASSLIGEPEAF
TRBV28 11 ASSLGQDYEQY
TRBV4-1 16 ASSQRDRDAANTGELF
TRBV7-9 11 ASSLSRGEDYT
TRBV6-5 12 ASSSLRDSARQY
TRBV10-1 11 ASFAASTDTQY
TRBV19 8 ASGGEKLF
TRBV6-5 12 ASSFGRGFKKLF
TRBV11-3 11 ASSQGQDYGYT
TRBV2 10 ATGLATDTQY
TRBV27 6 APETQY
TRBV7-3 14 ASRAAGQGGTGELF
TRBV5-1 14 ASSLGPRVLFTEAF
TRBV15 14 ATSVTPGQSNEKLF
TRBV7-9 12 ASSGQGFGEKLF
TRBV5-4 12 ASSLRGAAYEQY
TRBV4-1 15 ASSQDRVGGRRETQY
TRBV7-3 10 ASSNNQETQY
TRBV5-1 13 ASSLVGGTYNEQF